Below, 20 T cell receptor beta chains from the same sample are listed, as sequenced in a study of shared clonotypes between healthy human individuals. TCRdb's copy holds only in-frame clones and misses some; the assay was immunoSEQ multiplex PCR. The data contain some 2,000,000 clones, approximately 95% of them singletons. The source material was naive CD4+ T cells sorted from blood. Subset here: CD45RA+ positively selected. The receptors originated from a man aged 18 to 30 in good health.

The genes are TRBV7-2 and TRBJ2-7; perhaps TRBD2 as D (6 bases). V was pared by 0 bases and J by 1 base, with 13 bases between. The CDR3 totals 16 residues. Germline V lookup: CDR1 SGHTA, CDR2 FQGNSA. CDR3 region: CASSLAAGLASYEQYF. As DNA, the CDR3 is TGTGCCAGCAGCTTAGCGGCCGGGCTAGCGTCCTACGAGCAGTACTTC. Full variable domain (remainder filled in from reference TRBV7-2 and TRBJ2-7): GAGVSQSPSNKVTEKGKDVELRCDPISGHTALYWYRQSLGQGLEFLIYFQGNSAPDKSGLPSDRFSAERTGGSVSTLTIQRTQQEDSAVYLCASSLAAGLASYEQYFGPGTRLTVT.

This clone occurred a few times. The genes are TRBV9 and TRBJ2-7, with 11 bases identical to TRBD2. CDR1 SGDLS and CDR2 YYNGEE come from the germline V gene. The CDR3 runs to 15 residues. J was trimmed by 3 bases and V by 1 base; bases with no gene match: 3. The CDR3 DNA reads TGTGCCAGCAGCGTAACTAGCGGGAGTGTCTACGAGCAGTACTTC. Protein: CASSVTSGSVYEQYF.

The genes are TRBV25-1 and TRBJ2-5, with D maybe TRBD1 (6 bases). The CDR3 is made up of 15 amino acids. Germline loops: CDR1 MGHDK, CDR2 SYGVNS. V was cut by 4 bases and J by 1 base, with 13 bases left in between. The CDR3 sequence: CASSARRGGQETQYF. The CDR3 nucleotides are TGTGCCAGCAGTGCCCGGAGAGGGGGCCAAGAGACCCAGTACTTC. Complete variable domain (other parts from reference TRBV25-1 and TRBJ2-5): EADIYQTPRYLVIGTGKKITLECSQTMGHDKMYWYQQDPGMELHLIHYSYGVNSTEKGDLSSESTVSRIRTEHFPLTLESARPSHTSQYLCASSARRGGQETQYFGPGTRLLVL.

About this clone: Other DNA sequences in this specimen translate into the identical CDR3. The DNA of the CDR3 is TGTGCCAGCAGTGACAACAACTACGAGCAGTACTTC. It encodes CASSDNNYEQYF. V usage is TRBV2 and J usage is TRBJ2-7; D gene uncertain. Trimming removed 3 bases at V and 3 bases at J, with 6 bases between. CDR3 length: 12 residues. Germline assignment: CDR1 SNHLY and CDR2 FYNNEI.

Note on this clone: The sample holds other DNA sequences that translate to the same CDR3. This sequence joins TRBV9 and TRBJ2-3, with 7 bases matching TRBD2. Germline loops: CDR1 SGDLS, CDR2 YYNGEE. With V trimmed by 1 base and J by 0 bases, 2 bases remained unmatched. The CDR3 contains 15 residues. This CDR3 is CASSVSGVSTDTQYF. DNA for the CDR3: TGTGCCAGCAGCGTAAGCGGGGTTAGCACAGATACGCAGTATTTT.

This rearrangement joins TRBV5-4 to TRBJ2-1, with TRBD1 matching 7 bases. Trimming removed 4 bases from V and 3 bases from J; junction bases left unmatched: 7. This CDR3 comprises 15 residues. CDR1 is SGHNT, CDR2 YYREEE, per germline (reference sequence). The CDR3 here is CASSIDRAFYNEQFF. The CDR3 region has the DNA TGTGCCAGCAGCATCGACAGGGCTTTCTACAATGAGCAGTTCTTC.

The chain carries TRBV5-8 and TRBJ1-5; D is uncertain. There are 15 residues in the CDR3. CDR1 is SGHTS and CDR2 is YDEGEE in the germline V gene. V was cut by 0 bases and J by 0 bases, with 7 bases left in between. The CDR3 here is CASSLGPYSNQPQHF. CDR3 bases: TGTGCCAGCAGCTTGGGGCCCTATAGCAATCAGCCCCAGCATTTT.

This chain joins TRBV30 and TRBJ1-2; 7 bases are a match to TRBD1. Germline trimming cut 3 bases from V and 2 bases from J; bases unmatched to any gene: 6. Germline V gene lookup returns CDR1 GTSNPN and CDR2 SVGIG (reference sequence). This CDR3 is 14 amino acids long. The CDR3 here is CAWRRQGGNYGYTF. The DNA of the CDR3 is TGTGCCTGGAGAAGACAGGGTGGAAACTATGGCTACACCTTC. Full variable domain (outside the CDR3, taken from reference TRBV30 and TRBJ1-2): SQTIHQWPATLVQPVGSPLSLECTVEGTSNPNLYWYRQAAGRGLQLLFYSVGIGQISSEVPQNLSASRPQDRQFILSSKKLLLSDSGFYLCAWRRQGGNYGYTFGSGTRLTVV.

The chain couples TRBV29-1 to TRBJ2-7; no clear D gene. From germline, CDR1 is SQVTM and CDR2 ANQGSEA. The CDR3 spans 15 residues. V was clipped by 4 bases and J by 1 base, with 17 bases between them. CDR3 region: CSVGGLTRTSYEQYF. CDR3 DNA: TGCAGCGTTGGGGGTCTGACACGGACGTCCTACGAGCAGTACTTC.

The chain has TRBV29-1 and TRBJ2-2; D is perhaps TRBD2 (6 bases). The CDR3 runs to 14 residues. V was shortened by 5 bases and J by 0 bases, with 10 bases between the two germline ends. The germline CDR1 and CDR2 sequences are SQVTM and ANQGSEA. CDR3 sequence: CSVPGESNTGELFF. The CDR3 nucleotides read TGCAGCGTTCCGGGAGAGTCGAACACCGGGGAGCTGTTTTTT.

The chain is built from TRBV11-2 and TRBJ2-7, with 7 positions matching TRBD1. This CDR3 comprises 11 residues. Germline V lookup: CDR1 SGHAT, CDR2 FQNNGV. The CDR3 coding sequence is TGTGCCAGCAGCCCCGACAGGGCCGGAAGGGTC. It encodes CASSPDRAGRV.

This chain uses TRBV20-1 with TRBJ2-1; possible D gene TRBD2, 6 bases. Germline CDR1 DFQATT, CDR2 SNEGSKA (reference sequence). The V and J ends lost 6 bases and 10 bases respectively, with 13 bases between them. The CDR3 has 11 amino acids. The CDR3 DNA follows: TGCAGTGCGGGACTTCTAAGGGAGCAGTTCTTC. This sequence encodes CSAGLLREQFF.

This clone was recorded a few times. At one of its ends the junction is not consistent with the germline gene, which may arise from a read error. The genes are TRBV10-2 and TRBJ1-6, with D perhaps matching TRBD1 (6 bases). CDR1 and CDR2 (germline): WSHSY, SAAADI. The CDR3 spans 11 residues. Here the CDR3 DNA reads TGTGCCAGCAGGGGCGGATCACCCCTCCACTTT. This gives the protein CASRGGSPLHF.

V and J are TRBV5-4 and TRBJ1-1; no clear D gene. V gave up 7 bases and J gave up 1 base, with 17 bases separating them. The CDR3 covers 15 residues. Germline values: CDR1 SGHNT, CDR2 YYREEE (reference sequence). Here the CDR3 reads CASSPREESNTEAFF. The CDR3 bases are TGTGCCAGCTCCCCACGGGAAGAGTCGAACACTGAAGCTTTCTTT.

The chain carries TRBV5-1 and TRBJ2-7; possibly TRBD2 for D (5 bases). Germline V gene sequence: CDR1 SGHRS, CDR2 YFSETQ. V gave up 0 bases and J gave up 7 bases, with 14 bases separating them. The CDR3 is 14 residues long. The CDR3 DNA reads TGCGCCAGCAGCTTGGTAGCTGAGGGTGGAGAGCAGTACTTC. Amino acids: CASSLVAEGGEQYF.

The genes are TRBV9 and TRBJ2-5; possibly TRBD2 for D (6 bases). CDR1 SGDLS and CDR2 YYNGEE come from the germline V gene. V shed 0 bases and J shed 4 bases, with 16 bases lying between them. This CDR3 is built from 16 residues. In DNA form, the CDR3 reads TGTGCCAGCAGCGTAGCTCCGGGACTCGGAACAGAGACCCAGTACTTC. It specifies CASSVAPGLGTETQYF.

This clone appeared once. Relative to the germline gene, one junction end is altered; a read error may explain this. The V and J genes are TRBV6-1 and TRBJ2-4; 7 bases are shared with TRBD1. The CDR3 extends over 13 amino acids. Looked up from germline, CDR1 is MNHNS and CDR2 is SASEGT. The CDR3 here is CASSKGTATVWHF. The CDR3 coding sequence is TGTGCCAGCAGTAAAGGGACAGCCACCGTTTGGCACTTC.

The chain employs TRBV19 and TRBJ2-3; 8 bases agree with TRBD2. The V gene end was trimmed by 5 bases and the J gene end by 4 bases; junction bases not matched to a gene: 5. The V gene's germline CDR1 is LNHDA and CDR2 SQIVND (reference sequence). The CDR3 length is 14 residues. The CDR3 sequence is CASSLGLAADTQYF. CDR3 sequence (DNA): TGTGCCAGTAGTCTTGGACTAGCCGCAGATACGCAGTATTTT.

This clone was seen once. The CDR3 DNA reads TGTGCCACCAGCAGAGATGGAGGAGACGCCTACGAGCAGTACTTC. Translation: CATSRDGGDAYEQYF. The V gene is TRBV15, the J gene TRBJ2-7, with a tentative D call TRBD2 (5 bases). In germline, CDR1 is LNHNV, CDR2 YYDKDF (reference sequence). Between the trimmed V and J ends, which lost 0 bases and 2 bases, there was a span of 11 bases. The CDR3 has 15 amino acids.

The CDR3 nucleotides are TGTGCCAGCAGCTTAGATCCGGGGACAGGGGCGAGGACCGGGGAGCTGTTTTTT. Its protein is CASSLDPGTGARTGELFF. The rearrangement links TRBV11-2 to TRBJ2-2; 10 bases are shared with TRBD1. Looked up from germline, CDR1 is SGHAT and CDR2 is FQNNGV. The ends lost 0 bases at V and 5 bases at J; junction bases unmatched: 9. The CDR3 spans 18 residues.